This T cell receptor (beta chain) was sequenced for a study of T cell changes during pregnancy in multiple sclerosis. V lost 2 bases, J lost 4 bases, and 12 bases lay in between. Germline assignment: CDR1 SGHAT and CDR2 FQNNGV. The CDR3 extends over 15 amino acids. TCRdb keeps only in-frame clones here, not all; method: immunoSEQ multiplex PCR. The profile covers around 60,000 clones, with about 90% appearing a single time and less than 3% taken by the ten largest. The clonotype was recovered from a female donor in good health, enrolled as a control in a pregnancy study. The V gene is TRBV11-2, the J gene TRBJ1-3; D is possibly TRBD1 (6 bases). Sequences were derived from peripheral blood, sampled in the second trimester of pregnancy. CDR3 protein: CASSLQTGSGNTIYF. The CDR3 region has the DNA TGTGCCAGCAGCTTACAGACAGGTTCGGGAAACACCATATATTTT.